This T cell receptor beta chain was obtained from a study of CD8+ T cells in alopecia areata. The CDR3 loop spans 14 amino acids. The germline CDR1 and CDR2 sequences are SGDLS and YYNGEE. This clone was observed a single time. Compared with germline, one end of the junction differs, possibly owing to a read error. Treatment: oral pan-JAK inhibitor, 5-10 mg twice daily. Following RNA extraction, reverse transcription yielded cDNA that acted as the sequencing template. Produced via immunoSEQ multiplex PCR; TCRdb's table is partial and in-frame only. The table has around 290,000 clones, 55% to 75% seen once.

The origin of this receptor is a human donor with alopecia areata. The genes are TRBV9 and TRBJ2-2, with D perhaps matching TRBD2 (5 bases). The specimen comprised CD4+ T cells sorted from blood, sampled at week 24, from a patient treated with tofacitinib. CDR3 loop: CASSVVVGTGELCF. CDR3 DNA: TGTGCCAGCAGCGTAGTGGTGGGCACCGGGGAGCTGTGTTTT. Full variable domain (outside the CDR3, taken from reference TRBV9 and TRBJ2-2): DSGVTQTPKHLITATGQRVTLRCSPRSGDLSVYWYQQSLDQGLQFLIQYYNGEERAKGNILERFSAQQFPDLHSELNLSSLELGDSALYFCASSVVVGTGELCFGEGSRLTVL.